This T cell receptor (beta chain) is drawn from a study of cytomegalovirus exposure and HLA in healthy donors. About the research overall: Earlier, fewer than 130 million unique TCR beta sequences were recovered from around 190 million T cells by an analysis.

The PCR contained 60 Vbeta and 13 Jbeta primers. Authors' analysis steps: About 9.9 million shared chains were among about 80 million unique TCR beta chains counted in a later analysis. Assay used: immunoSEQ multiplex PCR; TCRdb lists only in-frame clones, some missing. That table gives V, J and clone size, and the DNA gave D and trimming. The sample contains about 160,000 clones, around four fifths of which appear only once. The table lists this clone with a count of one. Its antigen is undetermined. Study observations and caveats: TRBV6-2, TRBV6-3 and some other V segments were unresolvable in 87-base-pair reads. Testing in vitro showed a few CMV-associated chains specific for CMV antigens.

This CDR3 contains 15 residues. Germline V gives CDR1 SGHRS, CDR2 YFSETQ. The chain joins TRBV5-1 to TRBJ2-5; TRBD1 aligns across 7 bases. Gene TRBJ2-7 matches the end of the DNA better, so the J call may be wrong. This clonotype was sampled from a middle-aged man in good health and CMV-seropositive. What was sequenced was PBMCs. In DNA form, the CDR3 reads TGCGCCAGCAGCTTGTCAGGGGGACAGATCTACGAGCAGTACTTC. It encodes CASSLSGGQIYEQYF.